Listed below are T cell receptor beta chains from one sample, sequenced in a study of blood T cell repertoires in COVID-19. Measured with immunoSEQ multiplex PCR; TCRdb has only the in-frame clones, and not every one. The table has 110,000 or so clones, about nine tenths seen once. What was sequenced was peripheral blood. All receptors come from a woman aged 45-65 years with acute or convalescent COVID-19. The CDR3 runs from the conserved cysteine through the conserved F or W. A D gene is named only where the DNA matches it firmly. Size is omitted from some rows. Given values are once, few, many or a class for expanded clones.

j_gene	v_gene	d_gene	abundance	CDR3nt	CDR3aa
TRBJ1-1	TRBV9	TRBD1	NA	TGTGCCAGCAGCGGGGGGACAGGGAACACTGAAGCTTTCTTT	CASSGGTGNTEAFF
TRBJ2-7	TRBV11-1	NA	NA	TGTGCCAGCAGCTTAGCCCTTGACAGGAGCTCCTACGAGCAGTACTTC	CASSLALDRSSYEQYF
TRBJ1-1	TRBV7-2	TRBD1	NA	TGTGCCAGCAGCCAAAGGACAGGTAAAAACACTGAAGCTTTCTTT	CASSQRTGKNTEAFF
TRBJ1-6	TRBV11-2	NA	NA	TGTGCCAGCAGACCTGGACAGTTTTGGTCACCCCTCCACTTT	CASRPGQFWSPLHF
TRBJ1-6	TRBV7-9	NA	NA	TGTGCCAGCAGCGGACAGCTTAATTCACCCCTCCACTTT	CASSGQLNSPLHF
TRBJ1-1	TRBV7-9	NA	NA	TGTGCCAGCAGCTCCTGGACAGTCACTGAAGCTTTCTTT	CASSSWTVTEAFF
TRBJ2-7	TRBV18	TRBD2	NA	TGTGCCAGCTCACCACAGGCGGGGGATAGCTCCTACGAGCAGTACTTC	CASSPQAGDSSYEQYF
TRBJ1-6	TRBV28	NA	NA	TGTGCCAGCAGGTCTCGGGAGGCGCTTTATAATTCACCCCTCCACTTT	CASRSREALYNSPLHF
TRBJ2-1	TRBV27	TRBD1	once	TGTGCCAGCACCTTGACTTGGACAGGGACGTTGTACAATGAGCAGTTCTTC	CASTLTWTGTLYNEQFF
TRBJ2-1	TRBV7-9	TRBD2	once	TGTGCCAGCAGCCCGCGGGAGGGGAGCTCCTACAATGAGCAGTTCTTC	CASSPREGSSYNEQFF
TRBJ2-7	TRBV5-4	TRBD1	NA	TGTGCCAGCAGCCCGGACAGGGGGGGCTACGAGCAGTACTTC	CASSPDRGGYEQYF
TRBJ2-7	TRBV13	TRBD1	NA	TGTGCCAGCAGCCCAGGAGGACAGGGATCCTACGAGCAGTACTTC	CASSPGGQGSYEQYF
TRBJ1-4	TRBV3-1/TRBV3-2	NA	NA	TGTGCCAGCAGCCAAGATAAGAGGGCAGTGTCAACTAATGAAAAACTGTTTTTT	CASSQDKRAVSTNEKLFF
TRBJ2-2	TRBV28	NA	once	TGTGCCAGCAGCCGCTCGGGGACTCACACCGGGGAGCTGTTTTTT	CASSRSGTHTGELFF
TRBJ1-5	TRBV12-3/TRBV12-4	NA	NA	TGTGCCAGCTCATTTGAGGGACCCCAGCATTTT	CASSFEGPQHF
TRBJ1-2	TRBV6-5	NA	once	TGTGCCAGCAGCGCAATCGTAGACTATGGCTACACCTTC	CASSAIVDYGYTF
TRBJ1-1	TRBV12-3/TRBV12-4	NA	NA	TGTGCCAGCAGCCCCTGGCTGAACACTGAAGCTTTCTTT	CASSPWLNTEAFF
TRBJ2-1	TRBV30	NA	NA	TGTGCCAGTACTGGCTCCAGCGGCTACTACAATGAGCAGTTCTTC	CASTGSSGYYNEQFF
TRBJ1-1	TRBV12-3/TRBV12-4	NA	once	TGTGCCAGCAGTTTCCACCGGGTCTCAGAAGCTTTCTTT	CASSFHRVSEAFF
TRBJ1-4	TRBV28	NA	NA	TGTGCCAGCAGTTTATTAACCGGGGTTCTAGTGGAAAAACTGTTTTTT	CASSLLTGVLVEKLFF
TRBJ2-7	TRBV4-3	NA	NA	TGCGCCAGCAGCCAAGAGTGGGGGCGCATAAGGGGCTACGAGCAGTACTTC	CASSQEWGRIRGYEQYF
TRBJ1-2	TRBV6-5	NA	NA	TGTGCCAGCAGTTACTCTCAGGCTCCCTATGGCTACACCTTC	CASSYSQAPYGYTF
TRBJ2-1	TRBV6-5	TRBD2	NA	TGTGCCAGCAGTTATGGACTAGCGGGACATGAGCAGTTCTTC	CASSYGLAGHEQFF
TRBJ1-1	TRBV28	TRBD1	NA	TGTGCCAGCAGTCTTGGGACAGGTCCGAGGAACACTGAAGCTTTCTTT	CASSLGTGPRNTEAFF
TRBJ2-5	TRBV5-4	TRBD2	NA	TGTGCCAGCAGCTTGGGGACTAGCGGGGGGTTGGAGACCCAGTACTTC	CASSLGTSGGLETQYF
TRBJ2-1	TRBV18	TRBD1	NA	TGTGCCAGCCGGTCCCCAACCGGGACAGGGGGCCCTTCGTCCTACAATGAGCAGTTCTTC	CASRSPTGTGGPSSYNEQFF
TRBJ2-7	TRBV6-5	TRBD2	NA	TGTGCCAGCAGTTACCGGGGACTAGCTAGCGACGAGCAGTACTTC	CASSYRGLASDEQYF
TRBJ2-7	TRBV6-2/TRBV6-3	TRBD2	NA	TGTGCCAGCAGTTACTACATAAGCGGGGATTCCTACGAGCAGTACTTC	CASSYYISGDSYEQYF
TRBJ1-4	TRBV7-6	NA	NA	TGTGCCAGCAGCTTAGAATATTCGGGTTATCATGAAAAACTGTTTTTT	CASSLEYSGYHEKLFF
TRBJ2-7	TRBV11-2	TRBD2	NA	TGTGCCAGCAGCCCAGCGGGAGGGCCGCGGGAGCAGTACTTC	CASSPAGGPREQYF
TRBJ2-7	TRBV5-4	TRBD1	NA	TGTGCCAGCAGCTTGGGACAGGGGGCGTACGAGCAGTACTTC	CASSLGQGAYEQYF
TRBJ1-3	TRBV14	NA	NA	TGTGCCAGCAGCCCCCTAGGGGTCGGAAACACCATATATTTT	CASSPLGVGNTIYF
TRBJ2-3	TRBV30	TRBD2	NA	TGTGCCTGGAGCCCGGGACTAGCAGGGCACACAGATACGCAGTATTTT	CAWSPGLAGHTDTQYF
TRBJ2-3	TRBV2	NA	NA	TGTGCCAGTGGTGGGGCAGGCTCTTACACAGATACGCAGTATTTT	CASGGAGSYTDTQYF
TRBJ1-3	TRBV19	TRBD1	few	TGTGCCAGTAGTGCACAGGGGGCATCTGGAAACACCATATATTTT	CASSAQGASGNTIYF
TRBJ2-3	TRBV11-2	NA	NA	TGTGCCAGCAGCCGGGACTTAGGAACAGATACGCAGTATTTT	CASSRDLGTDTQYF
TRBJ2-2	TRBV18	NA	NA	TGTGCCAGCTCACCACCGTCGAGGACAATGAACACCGGGGAGCTGTTTTTT	CASSPPSRTMNTGELFF
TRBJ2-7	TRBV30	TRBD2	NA	TGTGCCTGCATCAATACTAGCGGGGGGTTTTGGGAGCAGTACTTC	CACINTSGGFWEQYF
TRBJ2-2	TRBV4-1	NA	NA	TGCGCCAGCAGCCATCTTACCGGGGAGCTGTTTTTT	CASSHLTGELFF